The rows below give T cell receptor beta chains drawn from one sample of a study of T cells expressing NK-cell markers. With the 5' RACE reads reprocessed, TCRdb shows one record per CDR3 protein and no DNA. The sample's table shows roughly 170,000 distinct CDR3 sequences. The sequenced sample consisted of blood T cells: a sorted CD56 or NKG2C T cell subset, CD4+ or CD8+ T cells, or bulk PBMC T cells (not recorded which). The source of these receptors is a woman aged 18 to 75 in good health. Each CDR3 is given with its conserved first and last residue. Fields, in order: CDR3 protein, J gene, clone size, V gene. For some rows the clone size is stated as once, few or many, or as a class when expanded; others skip it.

CSVSDRGGYEQYF,TRBJ2-7,.,TRBV29-1
CSVEKGAENYGYTF,TRBJ1-2,.,TRBV29-1
CASSLTSSGLAYEQYF,TRBJ2-7,.,TRBV3-1
CAWRGIGRVMNTEAFF,TRBJ1-1,.,TRBV30
CASSPKTGTVYGYTF,TRBJ1-2,.,TRBV12-3/TRBV12-4
CASSITPHGTYEQYF,TRBJ2-7,.,TRBV4-1
CSARVSMSTGELFF,TRBJ2-2,.,TRBV20-1
CASSLGRDRAWSTEAFF,TRBJ1-1,.,TRBV5-1
CASSLARGTAQETQYF,TRBJ2-5,.,TRBV12-3/TRBV12-4
CASKISGTDTQYF,TRBJ2-3,.,TRBV5-1
CASSRLAGAPTDTQYF,TRBJ2-3,.,TRBV4-2
CASSWGPGGYTF,TRBJ1-2,.,TRBV3-1
CSVWGGSDEQFF,TRBJ2-1,.,TRBV29-1
CATSVAPSSYEQYF,TRBJ2-7,.,TRBV15
CASSLATGLATYNEQFF,TRBJ2-1,.,TRBV5-1
CASISRRGRDGSTEAFF,TRBJ1-1,.,TRBV25-1
CASSTGASATDTQYF,TRBJ2-3,.,TRBV7-9
CATSRGGTEETQYF,TRBJ2-5,.,TRBV15
CASSSRGEKETQYF,TRBJ2-5,.,TRBV14
CSARVLSNQETQYF,TRBJ2-5,.,TRBV20-1
CASSPDSVYRYTF,TRBJ1-2,.,TRBV12-3/TRBV12-4
CASRPMGRRLNTEAFF,TRBJ1-1,.,TRBV6-1
CSVERGGFRTGELFF,TRBJ2-2,.,TRBV29-1
CASSLALTGNYGYTF,TRBJ1-2,.,TRBV7-2
CSAGPGQGNEKLFF,TRBJ1-4,medium-sized,TRBV20-1
CASSPEGGGSHNEQFF,TRBJ2-1,.,TRBV7-3
CSATRTGQYNEQFF,TRBJ2-1,.,TRBV20-1
CASSSGQEGITEAFF,TRBJ1-1,.,TRBV5-1
CASSLVVTGGYGYTF,TRBJ1-2,.,TRBV7-2
CSVVGGNEQFF,TRBJ2-1,.,TRBV29-1